This TCR beta chain was observed in a study of OX40 agonist ivuxolimab in advanced cancers. Looked up from germline, CDR1 is SGDLS and CDR2 is YYNGEE. CDR3 length: 12 amino acids. V lost 5 bases and J lost 5, with 7 bases in between. Repertoires were generated with immunoSEQ multiplex PCR, while TCRdb's copy carries only in-frame clones and drops some. The sample records around 8,000 clones, about 69% being singletons. The genes are TRBV9 and TRBJ2-2; D gene unclear. This specimen was CD4+ or CD8+ T cells sorted from blood, taken in a trial of the OX40 agonist ivuxolimab. The sequence was collected from an adult with an advanced solid tumor such as melanoma, head and neck, liver or kidney cancer. The CDR3 DNA follows: TGTGCCAGCAGGCCCGGGACCGGGGAGCTGTTTTTT. Translating it yields CASRPGTGELFF.